This entry describes one T cell receptor (beta chain). TCRdb fed the 5' RACE reads into MiXCR, producing one record per CDR3 protein. The table has 410,000 or so distinct CDR3 sequences, 23% seen once; the top ten hold around 13%. The data were obtained in a study of T-cell memory formation after mild COVID-19. The sequenced sample was PBMCs or a T cell subset sorted from them (not recorded which). This TCR derives from an adult woman who had mild COVID-19 (a few samples of this study predate the infection). Cell type and time point are not known.

The CDR3 DNA reads as TGCAGCGTTGAACGGTTCCAAACCTCCGAGCAGTACTTC. Protein sequence: CSVERFQTSEQYF. The V call is TRBV29-1, the J call TRBJ2-7; no reliable D call. Germline lookup yields CDR1 SQVTM and CDR2 ANQGSEA. The CDR3 runs to 13 residues. Trimming removed 2 bases from V and 6 bases from J, with 14 bases in between.